The rows below give T cell receptor beta chains drawn from one sample of a study of a mutant IDH1 vaccine in newly diagnosed glioma. The antigens for these receptors are not known. The protocol was immunoSEQ multiplex PCR, while the TCRdb copy is restricted to in-frame clones and leaves out a portion. The table has 41,000 or so clones, 78% seen once. The sample consisted of PBMCs, taken from a glioma patient whose treatment included an IDH1 peptide vaccine. The receptors stem from a middle-aged woman with glioma. Some clones in this sample may be carry-over from other donors' samples. CDR3s include the opening cysteine and the closing phenylalanine or tryptophan. Fields, in order: V gene, D gene, clone size, J gene, CDR3 protein, CDR3 DNA. The D gene is left open where the match is weak. Only some rows state a clone size, as once, few, many or a class for expanded clones.

TRBV4-1,NA,NA,TRBJ1-2,CASSQRDVGFGGYTF,TGCGCCAGCAGCCAAAGGGACGTAGGGTTCGGTGGCTACACCTTC
TRBV27,TRBD1,once,TRBJ1-2,CASRGQSPDGYTF,TGTGCCAGCAGGGGACAGTCCCCGGATGGCTACACCTTC
TRBV19,TRBD1,NA,TRBJ1-1,CASGTGRPEAFF,TGTGCCAGCGGGACAGGGCGGCCTGAAGCTTTCTTT
TRBV7-9,NA,NA,TRBJ1-1,CASSPRGGNRDTEAFF,TGTGCCAGCAGCCCCCGCGGAGGGAACCGGGACACTGAAGCTTTCTTT
TRBV4-1,NA,NA,TRBJ2-7,CASSQDQVARNLSYEQYF,TGCGCCAGCAGCCAAGATCAGGTGGCACGGAACCTTTCCTACGAGCAGTACTTC
TRBV6-1,NA,NA,TRBJ1-3,CASTGSSGNTIYF,TGTGCCAGCACAGGCTCCTCTGGAAACACCATATATTTT
TRBV6-1,TRBD1,NA,TRBJ2-7,CASSVQGVVSEQYF,TGTGCCAGCAGTGTCCAGGGGGTGGTGTCCGAGCAGTACTTC
TRBV20-1,NA,NA,TRBJ2-7,CSAREGYEQYF,TGCAGTGCTAGAGAGGGGTACGAGCAGTACTTC
TRBV9,TRBD1,NA,TRBJ2-1,CASSDIDRGGDNEQFF,TGTGCCAGCAGCGACATCGACAGGGGAGGTGACAATGAGCAGTTCTTC
TRBV5-1,NA,NA,TRBJ2-6,CASMGTSGANVLTF,TGCGCCAGCATGGGGACCTCTGGGGCCAACGTCCTGACTTTC
TRBV5-8,TRBD2,few,TRBJ2-7,CASSLAGGGRQYF,TGTGCCAGCAGCTTGGCCGGCGGGGGACGGCAGTACTTC
TRBV7-2,TRBD2,NA,TRBJ2-1,CASSSRTSGLYNEQFF,TGTGCCAGCAGCTCCCGGACTAGCGGGCTCTACAATGAGCAGTTCTTC
TRBV18,NA,NA,TRBJ1-4,CASSPDTFREFVSGDEKLFF,TGTGCCAGCTCACCAGATACCTTCAGGGAGTTCGTAAGTGGAGATGAAAAACTGTTTTTT
TRBV29-1,NA,once,TRBJ2-2,CSANRETGELFF,TGCAGCGCTAACAGGGAGACCGGGGAGCTGTTTTTT
TRBV2,NA,NA,TRBJ2-7,CASSGAYEQYF,TGTGCCAGCAGTGGAGCCTACGAGCAGTACTTC
TRBV20-1,NA,few,TRBJ2-7,CSASASREQYF,TGCAGTGCTAGTGCTTCCAGGGAGCAGTACTTC
TRBV5-1,NA,few,TRBJ2-7,CASSALAGSNYEQYF,TGCGCCAGCAGCGCCCTGGCGGGTTCCAACTACGAGCAGTACTTC
TRBV7-9,NA,NA,TRBJ1-1,CASSLAMAANTEAFF,TGTGCCAGCAGCTTAGCGATGGCCGCGAACACTGAAGCTTTCTTT
TRBV2,NA,NA,TRBJ2-1,CASREEARSEQFF,TGTGCCAGCAGGGAAGAGGCGCGGAGTGAGCAGTTCTTC
TRBV25-1,NA,NA,TRBJ1-4,CASSEFRDGEKLFF,TGTGCCAGCAGTGAATTTAGGGACGGTGAAAAACTGTTTTTT
TRBV5-8,NA,few,TRBJ1-1,CASRIFTEAFF,TGTGCCAGCCGTATATTCACTGAAGCTTTCTTT
TRBV2,NA,NA,TRBJ2-2,CASITIQGAGELFF,TGTGCCAGCATAACGATACAGGGCGCCGGGGAGCTGTTTTTT
TRBV6-5,NA,NA,TRBJ2-1,CASRREPRAHEQFF,TGTGCCAGCAGGCGTGAGCCTCGGGCCCATGAGCAGTTCTTC
TRBV10-3,NA,NA,TRBJ2-3,CAISGGGSGGVDTQYF,TGTGCCATCAGTGGAGGGGGATCAGGGGGGGTGGATACGCAGTATTTT
TRBV6-5,NA,NA,TRBJ2-1,CASRLTAYNEQFF,TGTGCCAGCAGGCTGACAGCTTACAATGAGCAGTTCTTC
TRBV6-5,NA,NA,TRBJ2-2,CASTVGDAGELFF,TGTGCCAGCACCGTTGGTGACGCCGGGGAGCTGTTTTTT
TRBV12-5,NA,NA,TRBJ2-5,CASTGTLDQETQYF,TGTGCTAGCACCGGGACACTAGATCAAGAGACCCAGTACTTC
TRBV7-2,NA,NA,TRBJ1-2,CASSPRQEAGYTF,TGTGCCAGCAGCCCGAGACAGGAGGCCGGCTACACCTTC
TRBV4-3,TRBD2,once,TRBJ2-3,CASSQDGGGDTQYF,TGCGCCAGCAGCCAAGATGGGGGAGGGGATACGCAGTATTTT
TRBV4-2,NA,NA,TRBJ1-4,CASSQDRGGGNEKLFF,TGTGCCAGCAGCCAAGATAGGGGGGGAGGTAATGAAAAACTGTTTTTT
TRBV11-2,TRBD1,NA,TRBJ1-5,CASSLGRGQGKEVNQPQHF,TGTGCCAGCAGCTTAGGTCGGGGACAGGGAAAAGAGGTTAATCAGCCCCAGCATTTT
TRBV7-2,NA,NA,TRBJ2-7,CASSSDPYEQYF,TGTGCCAGCAGCTCAGACCCATACGAGCAGTACTTC
TRBV9,NA,NA,TRBJ2-3,CASSVGWGESTDTQYF,TGTGCCAGCAGCGTAGGGTGGGGGGAAAGCACAGATACGCAGTATTTT
TRBV5-1,NA,NA,TRBJ2-7,CASSPIGTEQYF,TGCGCCAGCAGCCCCATTGGGACCGAGCAGTACTTC
TRBV9,TRBD2,NA,TRBJ2-7,CASSAPGLARTYEQYF,TGTGCCAGCAGCGCCCCGGGACTAGCGAGAACCTACGAGCAGTACTTC
TRBV9,NA,NA,TRBJ1-1,CASRKGGFNTEAFF,TGTGCCAGCAGAAAAGGGGGTTTTAACACTGAAGCTTTCTTT
TRBV4-1,TRBD2,NA,TRBJ2-1,CASSQDSPAGDNEQFF,TGCGCCAGCAGCCAAGATAGCCCAGCGGGGGACAATGAGCAGTTCTTC
TRBV14,NA,NA,TRBJ1-3,CASSQGPSGNTIYF,TGTGCCAGCAGCCAGGGGCCAAGTGGAAACACCATATATTTT
TRBV29-1,TRBD1,NA,TRBJ1-1,CSADRDSRNTEAFF,TGCAGCGCCGACCGGGACAGCAGGAACACTGAAGCTTTCTTT
TRBV4-3,NA,NA,TRBJ1-2,CASSQDLSQGNYGYTF,TGCGCCAGCAGCCAAGATCTTAGTCAGGGGAACTATGGCTACACCTTC
TRBV5-1,TRBD2,NA,TRBJ2-7,CASSQNPGLQTTYEQYF,TGCGCCAGCAGCCAAAACCCGGGACTACAGACTACCTACGAGCAGTACTTC
TRBV2,TRBD1,NA,TRBJ2-7,CASRPRGQGLDEQYF,TGTGCCAGCAGACCCCGCGGACAGGGCTTGGACGAGCAGTACTTC
TRBV29-1,NA,NA,TRBJ2-7,CSVKGGYEQYF,TGCAGCGTTAAGGGAGGCTACGAGCAGTACTTC
TRBV5-1,NA,NA,TRBJ1-2,CASSLWTANYGYTF,TGCGCCAGCAGCTTGTGGACAGCTAACTATGGCTACACCTTC
TRBV5-1,NA,NA,TRBJ2-1,CASAAERGTYNEQFF,TGCGCCAGCGCCGCAGAGAGGGGCACCTACAATGAGCAGTTCTTC
TRBV18,NA,NA,TRBJ1-5,CASSPSGESNQPQHF,TGTGCCAGCTCACCATCTGGGGAAAGTAATCAGCCCCAGCATTTT
TRBV29-1,NA,NA,TRBJ1-2,CSVRTVAADNYGYTF,TGCAGCGTGAGGACAGTGGCGGCGGATAACTATGGCTACACCTTC
TRBV9,NA,NA,TRBJ2-2,CASKFGAAGELFF,TGTGCCAGCAAATTTGGGGCCGCCGGGGAGCTGTTTTTT
TRBV19,TRBD2,NA,TRBJ2-3,CASSAWTSRTDTQYF,TGTGCCAGTAGTGCCTGGACTAGCAGGACAGATACGCAGTATTTT